Listed below are T cell receptor beta chains from one sample, sequenced in a study of blood T cell repertoires in COVID-19. Generated by immunoSEQ multiplex PCR, the TCRdb table keeps only in-frame clones and is missing some. The sample has some 200,000 clones, about 82% seen once. Sequenced input: peripheral blood. The receptor set was obtained from a man aged 55 to 70 with COVID-19, enrolled during active disease. CDR3s include the opening cysteine and the closing phenylalanine or tryptophan. Part of the rows lack a size; the others show once, few, many or a class for expanded clones.

len: 18; j_gene: TRBJ2-3; v_gene: TRBV12-5; abundance: NA; CDR3aa: CASGPTGTSGRRPDTQYF
len: 12; j_gene: TRBJ1-5; v_gene: TRBV18; abundance: NA; CDR3aa: CASSFDRHPQHF
len: 12; j_gene: TRBJ1-2; v_gene: TRBV5-1; abundance: NA; CDR3aa: CASSLNRGGYTF
len: 16; j_gene: TRBJ2-7; v_gene: TRBV10-3; abundance: NA; CDR3aa: CAISESASGTGGEQYF
len: 14; j_gene: TRBJ1-6; v_gene: TRBV30; abundance: NA; CDR3aa: CAWRGTGNFSPLHF
len: 17; j_gene: TRBJ2-7; v_gene: TRBV4-1; abundance: NA; CDR3aa: CASSQDARTLSSYEQYF
len: 13; j_gene: TRBJ2-5; v_gene: TRBV6-4; abundance: NA; CDR3aa: CASSVNGGQTQYF
len: 15; j_gene: TRBJ2-1; v_gene: TRBV6-6; abundance: NA; CDR3aa: CASSRTGLAGGEQFF
len: 13; j_gene: TRBJ1-2; v_gene: TRBV2; abundance: NA; CDR3aa: CASRERQNYGYTF
len: 15; j_gene: TRBJ1-5; v_gene: TRBV30; abundance: NA; CDR3aa: CAWSRGGHSNQPQHF
len: 15; j_gene: TRBJ2-2; v_gene: TRBV6-2/TRBV6-3; abundance: NA; CDR3aa: CASSIGGGGHGELFF
len: 14; j_gene: TRBJ1-4; v_gene: TRBV5-1; abundance: once; CDR3aa: CASSLTGSNEKLFF
len: 15; j_gene: TRBJ1-3; v_gene: TRBV18; abundance: NA; CDR3aa: CASGTGDLSGNTIYF
len: 14; j_gene: TRBJ2-7; v_gene: TRBV6-2/TRBV6-3; abundance: NA; CDR3aa: CASSYYRTVEEQYF
len: 15; j_gene: TRBJ1-1; v_gene: TRBV6-5; abundance: NA; CDR3aa: CASSPRDRGNTEAFF
len: 14; j_gene: TRBJ2-7; v_gene: TRBV7-2; abundance: once; CDR3aa: CASSLADRSREQYF
len: 12; j_gene: TRBJ2-1; v_gene: TRBV6-5; abundance: NA; CDR3aa: CASRRQGGEQFF
len: 13; j_gene: TRBJ1-2; v_gene: TRBV5-1; abundance: NA; CDR3aa: CASSLGGSYGYTF
len: 12; j_gene: TRBJ1-1; v_gene: TRBV10-3; abundance: NA; CDR3aa: CAIRQGPTEAFF
len: 15; j_gene: TRBJ2-1; v_gene: TRBV27; abundance: NA; CDR3aa: CASSLLGTSGIEQFF
len: 13; j_gene: TRBJ2-7; v_gene: TRBV29-1; abundance: NA; CDR3aa: CSVAGTGTYEQYF
len: 11; j_gene: TRBJ2-5; v_gene: TRBV11-2; abundance: once; CDR3aa: CASSFRETQYF
len: 13; j_gene: TRBJ1-2; v_gene: TRBV18; abundance: NA; CDR3aa: CASSPEGDYGYTF
len: 14; j_gene: TRBJ1-5; v_gene: TRBV19; abundance: few; CDR3aa: CASTSGQGGKPQHF
len: 16; j_gene: TRBJ2-6; v_gene: TRBV24-1; abundance: NA; CDR3aa: CATSDPQGTGANVLTF
len: 16; j_gene: TRBJ1-3; v_gene: TRBV28; abundance: NA; CDR3aa: CASSSPRGSSGNTIYF
len: 17; j_gene: TRBJ1-3; v_gene: TRBV21-1; abundance: NA; CDR3aa: CASTDYLRDIPGNTIYF
len: 16; j_gene: TRBJ1-3; v_gene: TRBV28; abundance: NA; CDR3aa: CASSLPRRVSGNTIYF
len: 14; j_gene: TRBJ1-5; v_gene: TRBV4-1; abundance: NA; CDR3aa: CASSQERGNQPQHF
len: 17; j_gene: TRBJ1-5; v_gene: TRBV28; abundance: NA; CDR3aa: CASSLLPGTGGDQPQHF
len: 15; j_gene: TRBJ2-2; v_gene: TRBV18; abundance: NA; CDR3aa: CASSPPEWNTGELFF
len: 14; j_gene: TRBJ1-2; v_gene: TRBV7-9; abundance: NA; CDR3aa: CASSLRSGGDGYTF
len: 14; j_gene: TRBJ1-5; v_gene: TRBV30; abundance: few; CDR3aa: CAWSGINSNQPQHF
len: 13; j_gene: TRBJ1-1; v_gene: TRBV3-1/TRBV3-2; abundance: NA; CDR3aa: CASSQELGVEAFF
len: 12; j_gene: TRBJ1-4; v_gene: TRBV28; abundance: NA; CDR3aa: CASSVPGEKLFF
len: 15; j_gene: TRBJ2-2; v_gene: TRBV10-1; abundance: NA; CDR3aa: CASSDGATNTGELFF
len: 15; j_gene: TRBJ1-1; v_gene: TRBV6-6; abundance: few; CDR3aa: CASSKDRVVNTEAFF
len: 16; j_gene: TRBJ1-3; v_gene: TRBV3-1/TRBV3-2; abundance: NA; CDR3aa: CASSQDSSQVGNTIYF
len: 13; j_gene: TRBJ2-4; v_gene: TRBV7-2; abundance: NA; CDR3aa: CASTSQGGNIQYF
len: 16; j_gene: TRBJ1-3; v_gene: TRBV9; abundance: few; CDR3aa: CASSTGQTSSGNTIYF
len: 14; j_gene: TRBJ2-3; v_gene: TRBV19; abundance: NA; CDR3aa: CASSSGAAGTTQYF